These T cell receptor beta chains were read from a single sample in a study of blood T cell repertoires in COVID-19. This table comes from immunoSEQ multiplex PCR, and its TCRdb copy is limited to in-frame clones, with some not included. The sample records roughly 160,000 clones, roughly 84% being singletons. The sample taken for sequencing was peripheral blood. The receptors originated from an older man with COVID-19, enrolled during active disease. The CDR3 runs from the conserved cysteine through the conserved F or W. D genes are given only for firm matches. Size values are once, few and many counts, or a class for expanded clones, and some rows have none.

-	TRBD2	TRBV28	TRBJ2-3	TGTGCCAGCAGTTTATATCTAGCGGGGGGGCCGGATACGCAGTATTTT	CASSLYLAGGPDTQYF
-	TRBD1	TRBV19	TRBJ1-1	TGTGCCAGTAGTAACAGACAGGGATTGAACACTGAAGCTTTCTTT	CASSNRQGLNTEAFF
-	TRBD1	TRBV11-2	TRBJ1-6	TGTGCCAGCAGCTTAGGTGGACAGGGGGCAAGGAATTCACCCCTCCACTTT	CASSLGGQGARNSPLHF
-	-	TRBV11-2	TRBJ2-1	TGTGCCAGCAGCTTAGATGCCGTCAGCAATGAGCAGTTCTTC	CASSLDAVSNEQFF
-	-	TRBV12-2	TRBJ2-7	TGTGCAAGTCGGCCCGAGGGGGACTCCTACGAGCAGTACTTC	CASRPEGDSYEQYF
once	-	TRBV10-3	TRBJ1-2	TGTGCCACGCTCCTCGAAGAGCCCACCGGGGGCTACACCTTC	CATLLEEPTGGYTF
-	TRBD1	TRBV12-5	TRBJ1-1	TGTGCTAGTGGTTACCAGGCAGGGGGCGATACTGAAGCTTTCTTT	CASGYQAGGDTEAFF
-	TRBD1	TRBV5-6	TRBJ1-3	TGTGCCAGCAGCTTGGAGACAGGGGCGAGGAACACCATATATTTT	CASSLETGARNTIYF
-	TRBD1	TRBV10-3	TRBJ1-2	TGTGCCATCAGTGAGGCCATTCGGGACAGATTCGGCTACACCTTC	CAISEAIRDRFGYTF
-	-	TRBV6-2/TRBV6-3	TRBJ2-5	TGTGCCAGCAGTCAAGGGGGATTAGAGACCCAGTACTTC	CASSQGGLETQYF
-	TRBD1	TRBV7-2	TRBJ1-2	TGTGCCAGCAGCACCCAGCGACAGGGTGGCTACACCTTC	CASSTQRQGGYTF
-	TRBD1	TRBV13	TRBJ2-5	TGTGCCAGCAGCCGAATAGACAGGGGAGGCCAAGAGACCCAGTACTTC	CASSRIDRGGQETQYF
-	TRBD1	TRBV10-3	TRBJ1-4	TGTGCCATCAGTGCGGGACAGGAAAATGAAAAACTGTTTTTT	CAISAGQENEKLFF
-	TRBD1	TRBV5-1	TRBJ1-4	TGCGCCAGCAGCCCGGGGACAGCTGCAACTAATGAAAAACTGTTTTTT	CASSPGTAATNEKLFF
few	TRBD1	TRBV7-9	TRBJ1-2	TGTGCCAGCAGCCCTCGGACAGGGGACTATGGCTACACCTTC	CASSPRTGDYGYTF
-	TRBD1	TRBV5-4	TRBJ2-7	TGTGCCAGCAGCCCCCCGGGACAGATCTACGAGCAGTACTTC	CASSPPGQIYEQYF
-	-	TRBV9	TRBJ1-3	TGTGCCAGCAGCGGCCCGCGGGCGTCTGGAAACACCATATATTTT	CASSGPRASGNTIYF
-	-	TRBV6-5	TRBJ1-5	TGTGCCAGCAGTTACTCAGCGACGGTGGGCAATCAGCCCCAGCATTTT	CASSYSATVGNQPQHF
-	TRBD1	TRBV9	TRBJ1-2	TGTGCCAGCAGTCGGGGACAGGGGGCGAACTATGGCTACACCTTC	CASSRGQGANYGYTF
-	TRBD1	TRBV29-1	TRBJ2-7	TGCAGAATTCCTGGGACAGCCTACGAGCAGTACTTC	CRIPGTAYEQYF
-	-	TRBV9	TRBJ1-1	TGTGCCAGCAGCCCTAGGGGTGACACTGAAGCTTTCTTT	CASSPRGDTEAFF
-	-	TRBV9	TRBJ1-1	TGTGCCAGCAGCGTAAATCCGGGGACTGAAGCTTTCTTT	CASSVNPGTEAFF
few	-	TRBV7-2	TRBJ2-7	TGTGCCAGCAGCGCGTACAAGTTCGGGACCTACGAGCAGTACTTC	CASSAYKFGTYEQYF
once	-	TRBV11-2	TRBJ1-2	TGTGCCAGCAGCCGGTGGGGGCCGGGCTATGGCTACACCTTC	CASSRWGPGYGYTF
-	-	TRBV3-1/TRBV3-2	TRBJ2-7	TGTGCCAGCAGCCAAGGTCCAGGGAACCCCTACGAGCAGTACTTC	CASSQGPGNPYEQYF
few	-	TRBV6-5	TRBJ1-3	TGTGCCAGCAGTCTCGAGAGGGCAGGTGGAAACACCATATATTTT	CASSLERAGGNTIYF
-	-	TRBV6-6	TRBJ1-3	TGTGCCAGTGAACAGCACTCTGGAAACACCATATATTTT	CASEQHSGNTIYF
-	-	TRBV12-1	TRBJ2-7	TGTGCCAGCAGCTTTAGGACAGGGAGGCACGAGCAGTACTTC	CASSFRTGRHEQYF
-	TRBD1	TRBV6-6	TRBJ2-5	TGTGCCAGCAGTAACAGGGACAGAGAGTACCAAGAGACCCAGTACTTC	CASSNRDREYQETQYF